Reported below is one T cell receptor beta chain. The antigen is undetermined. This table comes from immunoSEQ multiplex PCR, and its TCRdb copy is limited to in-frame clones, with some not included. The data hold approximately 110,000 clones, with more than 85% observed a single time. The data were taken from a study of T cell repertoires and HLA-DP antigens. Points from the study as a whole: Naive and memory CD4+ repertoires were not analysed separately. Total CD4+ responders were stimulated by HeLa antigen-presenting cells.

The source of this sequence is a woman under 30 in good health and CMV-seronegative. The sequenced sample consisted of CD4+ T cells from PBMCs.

The CDR3 spells CASSSPLVGPGEQYF. The CDR3 DNA follows: TGTGCCAGCAGCTCCCCCCTGGTGGGGCCGGGCGAGCAGTACTTC. This chain connects TRBV5-4 to TRBJ2-7; D might be TRBD1 (5 bases). This CDR3 comprises 15 residues. V shed 3 bases and J shed 6 bases, with 19 bases lying between them. CDR1 SGHNT and CDR2 YYREEE come from the germline V gene (reference sequence).